The 25 T cell receptor beta chains listed next were all sequenced from one sample in a study of cytomegalovirus exposure and HLA in healthy donors. Primers: 60 Vbeta forward and 13 Jbeta reverse. Profiling relied on immunoSEQ multiplex PCR, and the TCRdb table lists in-frame clones only, not all of them. The repertoire consists of fewer than 150,000 clones, with 60% to 85% occurring once and the leading ten covering around 3.7%. Sequences were obtained from PBMCs. The receptor source for this set is a man aged 18 to 30 in good health and CMV-seronegative.

This clone was detected only once. The chain has TRBV2 and TRBJ2-6; the D is unclear. Trimming shortened V by 6 bases and J by 1 base, and 10 bases separated the two germline ends. The CDR3 sequence is 15 residues long. Germline assignment: CDR1 SNHLY and CDR2 FYNNEI. CDR3 sequence: CASSPVSSGANVLTF. DNA of the CDR3: TGTGCCAGCAGCCCGGTTTCGTCTGGGGCCAACGTCCTGACTTTC.

The chain employs TRBV19 and TRBJ1-3; 9 nucleotides match TRBD1. The CDR3 runs to 15 residues. Germline V gene lookup returns CDR1 LNHDA and CDR2 SQIVND (reference sequence). The V segment lost 6 bases and the J segment 2 bases; nucleotides outside the gene matches: 5. CDR3 nucleotide sequence: TGTGCCAGTAGGCCTGGGACAGGGACTGGAAACACCATATATTTT. It is translated as CASRPGTGTGNTIYF.

A few counts support this clone. The CDR3 loop reads CASSLDFRTRAYNEQFF. In DNA, the CDR3 is TGTGCCAGCAGCTTGGACTTTCGGACAAGGGCGTACAATGAGCAGTTCTTC. The rearrangement links TRBV5-6 to TRBJ2-1; D is possibly TRBD1 (5 bases). Germline assignment: CDR1 SGHDT and CDR2 YYEEEE. There are 17 residues in the CDR3. V lost 0 bases and J lost 4, with 17 bases in between.

The J gene is TRBJ1-1, the V gene TRBV27; D uncertain. The ends were cut back, 5 bases at V and 1 base at J, with 14 bases in the middle. From germline, CDR1 is MNHEY and CDR2 SMNVEV (reference sequence). This CDR3 is 15 amino acids long. The CDR3 spells CASSPYIRQNTEAFF. The CDR3 DNA is TGTGCCAGCAGTCCTTATATTAGACAGAACACTGAAGCTTTCTTT.

This chain uses TRBV11-2 with TRBJ1-5, with D unclear. The CDR3 loop spans 14 amino acids. Germline V gives CDR1 SGHAT, CDR2 FQNNGV. Trimming stripped 5 bases from V and 1 base from J, with 9 bases between. The CDR3 sequence: CASSPRHSNQPQHF. The CDR3 DNA reads TGTGCCAGCAGCCCTCGACACAGCAATCAGCCCCAGCATTTT.

The chain joins TRBV5-4 to TRBJ2-5; D unclear. This CDR3 has 13 residues. V was cut by 1 base and J by 1 base, with 5 bases left in between. CDR1 and CDR2 from the germline V gene are SGHNT and YYREEE (reference sequence). In DNA form, the CDR3 reads TGTGCCAGCAGCTTGATTATCCAAGAGACCCAGTACTTC. This sequence encodes CASSLIIQETQYF.

This chain uses TRBV4-1 with TRBJ2-7; D unresolved. The CDR3 contains 17 residues. The germline V and J ends were trimmed by 2 bases and 1 base, with 18 bases remaining between them. CDR1 and CDR2 from the germline V gene are MGHRA and YSYEKL. CDR3 nucleotide sequence: TGCGCCAGCAGCCAATTGGTATCGAGCGCCTCGTCCTACGAGCAGTACTTC. This encodes CASSQLVSSASSYEQYF.

CDR3 sequence (DNA): TGTGCCAGCAGTTTCTACGGGAGCGGAGCCTACGAGCAGTACTTC. It codes for CASSFYGSGAYEQYF. The rearrangement joins TRBV27 to TRBJ2-7, with a possible D match to TRBD2 (6 bases). V was cut by 3 bases and J by 2 bases, with 14 bases left in between. The CDR3 runs to 15 residues. Germline CDR1 reads MNHEY; CDR2 reads SMNVEV (reference sequence).

This chain joins TRBV30 and TRBJ2-3; TRBD2 matches 7 bases. There are 15 residues in the CDR3. Trimming at V came to 5 bases and at J to 0 bases, leaving 8 bases not matched to a gene. Germline V gene sequence: CDR1 GTSNPN, CDR2 SVGIG (reference sequence). The CDR3 DNA reads TGTGCCTGGTCAGAGTGGGGGGGTAGCACAGATACGCAGTATTTT. The encoded protein is CAWSEWGGSTDTQYF.

The rearrangement uses TRBV30 and TRBJ2-3; 10 bases align to TRBD1. Germline V gene data show CDR1 as GTSNPN and CDR2 as SVGIG (reference sequence). This CDR3 comprises 16 residues. V was clipped by 0 bases and J by 1 base; unmatched bases: 4. In DNA form, the CDR3 reads TGTGCCTGGAGTGTACCCGGGACAGGGGGCACAGATACGCAGTATTTT. Translated, it gives CAWSVPGTGGTDTQYF.

This chain connects TRBV7-9 to TRBJ1-5; TRBD1 is a possible D gene (5 bases). V was clipped by 3 bases and J by 2 bases, with 11 bases between them. Per germline, CDR1 SEHNR and CDR2 FQNEAQ (reference sequence). The CDR3 spans 15 residues. The CDR3 spells CASSFGQGGNQPQHF. The CDR3 bases are TGTGCCAGCAGCTTTGGTCAGGGCGGCAATCAGCCCCAGCATTTT.

The chain recombines TRBV6-1 with TRBJ1-1; TRBD1 is a possible D gene (6 bases). Germline V CDR1 and CDR2: MNHNS, SASEGT. CDR3 length equals 13 residues. The ends were cut back, 5 bases at V and 1 base at J, with 8 bases in the middle. This chain's CDR3 is CASSHRENTEAFF. The CDR3 DNA reads TGTGCCAGCAGTCACAGGGAGAACACTGAAGCTTTCTTT.

The chain links TRBV5-4 to TRBJ2-7; 7 bases map to TRBD2. Trimming took 4 bases from V and 3 from J; bases not matched to a gene: 4. Looked up from germline, CDR1 is SGHNT and CDR2 is YYREEE (reference sequence). CDR3 length: 13 amino acids. CDR3 in amino acids: CASSRGDYYEQYF. In nucleotides, the CDR3 is TGTGCCAGCAGCCGAGGGGACTACTACGAGCAGTACTTC. Filled out from reference TRBV5-4 and TRBJ2-7, the complete variable domain reads ETGVTQSPTHLIKTRGQQVTLRCSSQSGHNTVSWYQQALGQGPQFIFQYYREEENGRGNFPPRFSGLQFPNYSSELNVNALELDDSALYLCASSRGDYYEQYFGPGTRLTVT.

V gene TRBV4-2 combines with J gene TRBJ1-4; possibly TRBD1 for D (5 bases). Trimming cost V 6 bases and J 7 bases, with 18 bases left between them. CDR1 and CDR2 (germline): LGHNA, YNFKEQ. CDR3 length equals 15 residues. The CDR3 region is CASRLGGELGEKLFF. DNA for the CDR3: TGTGCCAGCAGACTCGGAGGGGAGTTAGGTGAAAAACTGTTTTTT.

The rearrangement links TRBV2 to TRBJ1-1, with TRBD1 matching 9 bases. Germline-derived CDR1 and CDR2 are SNHLY and FYNNEI. This CDR3 is 16 amino acids long. V lost 8 bases and J lost 2; bases outside the gene matches: 12. This chain's CDR3 is CASREDRGQRNTEAFF. CDR3 nucleotides: TGTGCCAGCCGAGAGGACAGGGGACAACGAAACACTGAAGCTTTCTTT.

This chain uses TRBV2 with TRBJ2-7; 11 bases are shared with TRBD1. Trimming at V came to 6 bases and at J to 3 bases, leaving 7 bases not matched to a gene. This CDR3 is 15 amino acids long. The germline V gene has CDR1 SNHLY and CDR2 FYNNEI. Here the CDR3 reads CASRREGTGGYEQYF. CDR3 bases: TGTGCCAGCAGGCGGGAAGGGACAGGGGGCTACGAGCAGTACTTC. The full variable domain, in which reference TRBV2 and TRBJ2-7 provide the parts outside the CDR3, is EPEVTQTPSHQVTQMGQEVILRCVPISNHLYFYWYRQILGQKVEFLVSFYNNEISEKSEIFDDQFSVERPDGSNFTLKIRSTKLEDSAMYFCASRREGTGGYEQYFGPGTRLTVT.

The chain couples TRBV25-1 to TRBJ2-3; a weak D match, TRBD1 (5 bases). The germline CDR1 and CDR2 sequences are MGHDK and SYGVNS. The CDR3 is 14 residues long. Trimming cost V 4 bases and J 5 bases, with 13 bases left between them. DNA of the CDR3: TGTGCCAGCAGTGGGACACCCCCCATAGATACGCAGTATTTT. Translated: CASSGTPPIDTQYF.

In its sample, this clone was seen once. This sequence joins TRBV11-3 and TRBJ1-4; TRBD1 might be the D (6 bases). The CDR3 is 18 amino acids. Between the trimmed V and J ends, which lost 3 bases and 5 bases, there was a span of 22 bases. Germline V gene sequence: CDR1 SGHNT, CDR2 YENEEA. This chain's CDR3 is CASSFRTDHLGLNEKLFF. Here the CDR3 DNA reads TGTGCCAGCAGCTTCCGGACAGACCACCTTGGATTAAATGAAAAACTGTTTTTT.

The chain recombines TRBV28 with TRBJ2-1, with 9 nucleotides matching TRBD2. The CDR3 totals 15 residues. Germline V lookup: CDR1 MDHEN, CDR2 SYDVKM. V dropped 4 bases and J dropped 4; count of bases not matched to a gene: 5. The CDR3 nucleotides read TGTGCCAGCAGTTCGTTAGCGGGAGCATACAATGAGCAGTTCTTC. Protein product: CASSSLAGAYNEQFF.

The V and J genes are TRBV19 and TRBJ1-4; tentatively, D is TRBD1 (6 bases). The germline CDR1 and CDR2 sequences are LNHDA and SQIVND (reference sequence). V was trimmed by 3 bases and J by 8 bases, leaving 13 bases between them. The CDR3 sequence is 14 residues long. DNA for the CDR3: TGTGCCAGTAGTATTCAGGGGTGGGGAGAAAAACTGTTTTTT. It codes for CASSIQGWGEKLFF.

The genes are TRBV5-4 and TRBJ1-5; the D gene is possibly TRBD1 (5 bases). Germline CDR1 SGHNT, CDR2 YYREEE (reference sequence). Trimming shortened V by 5 bases and J by 9 bases, and 12 bases separated the two germline ends. The CDR3 runs to 12 residues. Here the CDR3 DNA reads TGTGCCAGCAGAGGGGTCGTGAGGCCCCAGCATTTT. It translates to CASRGVVRPQHF.

The V call is TRBV9, the J call TRBJ1-1; TRBD1 might be the D (6 bases). The germline V and J ends were trimmed by 3 bases and 2 bases, with 17 bases remaining between them. This CDR3 comprises 16 residues. Germline V gene lookup returns CDR1 SGDLS and CDR2 YYNGEE. CDR3 sequence reads: CASSETVTGYNTEAFF. CDR3 bases: TGTGCCAGCAGCGAGACCGTGACAGGATATAACACTGAAGCTTTCTTT.

The chain joins TRBV9 to TRBJ2-3; 11 bases align to TRBD2. CDR1 is SGDLS and CDR2 is YYNGEE in the germline V gene. The junction had 13 bases not matched to a gene; V was cut back by 3 bases and J by 1 base. The length of the CDR3 is 19 residues. For the CDR3, the DNA is TGTGCCAGCAGCGGACCCTTCTCTCTAGCGGGGGGACGCACAGATACGCAGTATTTT. It encodes CASSGPFSLAGGRTDTQYF.

This chain uses TRBV6-1 with TRBJ2-1; the match to TRBD2 covers 11 bases. The germline V gene has CDR1 MNHNS and CDR2 SASEGT. The CDR3 is 13 amino acids. Unmatched junction bases numbered 4, after V lost 1 base and J lost 14 bases. CDR3 amino acids: CASSEGWGLAEFF. In DNA form, the CDR3 reads TGTGCCAGCAGTGAAGGGTGGGGACTAGCGGAGTTCTTC.

The chain uses TRBV7-8 and TRBJ2-1; D not resolved. The CDR3 contains 12 residues. Per the germline V gene, CDR1 is SGHVS and CDR2 is FQNEAQ. V was trimmed by 5 bases and J by 9 bases, leaving 11 bases between them. As DNA, the CDR3 is TGTGCCAGCAGCGACTCTCACACTGAGCAGTTCTTC. It specifies CASSDSHTEQFF. The full variable domain, rest sourced from reference TRBV7-8 and TRBJ2-1, is GAGVSQSPRYKVAKRGQDVALRCDPISGHVSLFWYQQALGQGPEFLTYFQNEAQLDKSGLPSDRFFAERPEGSVSTLKIQRTQQEDSAVYLCASSDSHTEQFFGPGTRLTVL.